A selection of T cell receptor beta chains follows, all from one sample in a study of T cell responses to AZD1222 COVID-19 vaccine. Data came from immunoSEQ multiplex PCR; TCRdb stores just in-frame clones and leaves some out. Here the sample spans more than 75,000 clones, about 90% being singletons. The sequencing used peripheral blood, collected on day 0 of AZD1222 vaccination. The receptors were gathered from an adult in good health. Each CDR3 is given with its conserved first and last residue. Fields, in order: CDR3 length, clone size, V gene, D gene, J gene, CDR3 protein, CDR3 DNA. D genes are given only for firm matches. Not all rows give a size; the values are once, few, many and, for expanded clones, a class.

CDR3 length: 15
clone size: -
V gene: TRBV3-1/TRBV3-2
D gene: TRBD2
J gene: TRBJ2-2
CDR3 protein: CASSRWDYNTGELFF
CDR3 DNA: TGTGCCAGCAGCCGATGGGACTACAACACCGGGGAGCTGTTTTTT

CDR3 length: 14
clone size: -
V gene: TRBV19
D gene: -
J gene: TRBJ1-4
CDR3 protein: CASSIRTAEGKLFF
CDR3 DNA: TGTGCCAGTAGTATCCGAACCGCCGAAGGAAAACTGTTTTTT

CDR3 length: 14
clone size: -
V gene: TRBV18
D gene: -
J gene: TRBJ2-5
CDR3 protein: CASSPTQGGETQYF
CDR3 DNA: TGTGCCAGCTCACCAACCCAGGGAGGAGAGACCCAGTACTTC

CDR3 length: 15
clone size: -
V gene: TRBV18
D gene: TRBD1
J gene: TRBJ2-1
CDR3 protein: CASSPGQTEYNEQFF
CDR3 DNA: TGTGCCAGCTCACCGGGACAGACGGAGTACAATGAGCAGTTCTTC

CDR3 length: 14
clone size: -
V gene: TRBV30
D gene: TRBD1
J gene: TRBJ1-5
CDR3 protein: CAWSPWTGEQPQHF
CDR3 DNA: TGTGCCTGGAGTCCCTGGACAGGAGAACAGCCCCAGCATTTT

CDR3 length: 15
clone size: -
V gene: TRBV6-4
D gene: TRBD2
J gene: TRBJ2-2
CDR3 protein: CASTRLAGDTGELFF
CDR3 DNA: TGTGCCAGCACCCGACTAGCGGGAGACACCGGGGAGCTGTTTTTT

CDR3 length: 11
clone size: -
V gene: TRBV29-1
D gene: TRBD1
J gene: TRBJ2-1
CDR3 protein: CSVGQGNEQFF
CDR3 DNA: TGCAGCGTAGGACAGGGCAATGAGCAGTTCTTC

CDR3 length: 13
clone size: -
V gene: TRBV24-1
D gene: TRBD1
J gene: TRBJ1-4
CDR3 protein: CATSDQGGLELFF
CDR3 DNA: TGTGCCACCAGTGACCAGGGGGGACTGGAACTGTTTTTT

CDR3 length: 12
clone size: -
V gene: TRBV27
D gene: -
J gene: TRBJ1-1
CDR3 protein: CASSPGGTEAFF
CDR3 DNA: TGTGCCAGCAGTCCTGGGGGAACTGAAGCTTTCTTT

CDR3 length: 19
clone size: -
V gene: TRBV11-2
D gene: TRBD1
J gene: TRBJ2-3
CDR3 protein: CASSLIFVSGQGSADTQYF
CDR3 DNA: TGTGCCAGCAGCTTAATATTTGTCTCGGGACAGGGTTCAGCAGATACGCAGTATTTT

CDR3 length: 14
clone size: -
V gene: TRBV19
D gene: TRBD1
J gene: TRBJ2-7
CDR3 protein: CASSSDRGSYEQYF
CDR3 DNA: TGTGCCAGTAGTAGTGACAGGGGCTCCTACGAGCAGTACTTC

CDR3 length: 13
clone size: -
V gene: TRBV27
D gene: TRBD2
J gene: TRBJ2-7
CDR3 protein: CASSFGGRSEQYF
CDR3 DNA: TGTGCCAGCAGTTTCGGCGGGAGAAGCGAGCAGTACTTC

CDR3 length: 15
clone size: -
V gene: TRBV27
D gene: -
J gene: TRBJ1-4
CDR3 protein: CASSLSTGVNEKLFF
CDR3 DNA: TGTGCCAGCAGTCTATCCACCGGAGTGAATGAAAAACTGTTTTTT

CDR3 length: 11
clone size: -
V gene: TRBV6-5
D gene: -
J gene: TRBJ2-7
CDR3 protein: CASMRRGEQYF
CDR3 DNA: TGTGCCAGCATGAGGAGAGGGGAGCAGTACTTC

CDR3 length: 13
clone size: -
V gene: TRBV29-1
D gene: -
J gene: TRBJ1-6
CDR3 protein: CSARGGSDSPLHF
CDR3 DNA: TGCAGCGCCCGGGGGGGGAGTGATTCACCCCTCCACTTT

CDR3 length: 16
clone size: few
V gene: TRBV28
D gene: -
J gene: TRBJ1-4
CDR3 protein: CASDGARGATNEKLFF
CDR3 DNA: TGTGCCAGCGACGGGGCTCGGGGGGCAACTAATGAAAAACTGTTTTTT

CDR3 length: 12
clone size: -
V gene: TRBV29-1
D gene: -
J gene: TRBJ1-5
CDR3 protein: CSVSSGDQPQHF
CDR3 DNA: TGCAGCGTTTCCTCGGGGGATCAGCCCCAGCATTTT

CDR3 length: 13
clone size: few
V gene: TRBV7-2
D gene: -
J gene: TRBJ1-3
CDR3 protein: CASSLFRGNTIYF
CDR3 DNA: TGTGCCAGCAGCTTATTTCGGGGAAACACCATATATTTT

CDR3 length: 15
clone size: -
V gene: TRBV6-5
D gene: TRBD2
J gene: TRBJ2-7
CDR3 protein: CASSKTTSGRYEQYF
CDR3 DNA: TGTGCCAGCAGTAAGACGACTAGCGGGAGGTACGAGCAGTACTTC

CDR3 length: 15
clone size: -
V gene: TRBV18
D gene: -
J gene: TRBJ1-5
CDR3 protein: CASSPWEDNFMAQHF
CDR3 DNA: TGTGCCAGCTCACCATGGGAGGACAACTTTATGGCCCAGCATTTT

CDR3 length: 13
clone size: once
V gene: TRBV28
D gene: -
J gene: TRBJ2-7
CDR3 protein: CASSRGVTYEQYF
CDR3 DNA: TGTGCCAGCAGTAGGGGGGTCACCTACGAGCAGTACTTC

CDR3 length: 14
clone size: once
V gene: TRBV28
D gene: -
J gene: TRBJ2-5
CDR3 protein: CASSFRARGETQYF
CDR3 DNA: TGTGCCAGCAGTTTTAGGGCCAGGGGAGAGACCCAGTACTTC

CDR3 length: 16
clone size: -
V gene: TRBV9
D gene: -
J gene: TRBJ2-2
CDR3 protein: CASSVRRRVNTGELFF
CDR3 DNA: TGTGCCAGCAGCGTACGGCGGCGCGTGAACACCGGGGAGCTGTTTTTT

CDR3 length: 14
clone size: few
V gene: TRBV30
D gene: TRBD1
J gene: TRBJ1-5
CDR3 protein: CAWNPRGQNQPQHF
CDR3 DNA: TGTGCCTGGAACCCTCGGGGACAGAATCAGCCCCAGCATTTT

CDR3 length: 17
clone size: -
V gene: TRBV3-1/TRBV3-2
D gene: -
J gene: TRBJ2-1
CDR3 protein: CASSQEVGQSHHNEQFF
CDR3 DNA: TGTGCCAGCAGCCAAGAGGTGGGCCAGTCCCACCATAATGAGCAGTTCTTC

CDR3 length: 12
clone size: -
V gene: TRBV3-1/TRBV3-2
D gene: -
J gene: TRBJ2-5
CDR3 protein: CASSQEVGTQYF
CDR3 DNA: TGTGCCAGCAGCCAAGAGGTCGGGACCCAGTACTTC

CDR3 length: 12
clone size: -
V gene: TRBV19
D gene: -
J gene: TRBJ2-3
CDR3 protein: CASSSAADTQYF
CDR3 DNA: TGTGCCAGTAGTTCGGCAGCAGATACGCAGTATTTT

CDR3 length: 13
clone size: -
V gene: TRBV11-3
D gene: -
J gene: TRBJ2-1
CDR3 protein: CASSGQRDNEQFF
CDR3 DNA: TGTGCCAGCAGTGGTCAAAGGGACAATGAGCAGTTCTTC

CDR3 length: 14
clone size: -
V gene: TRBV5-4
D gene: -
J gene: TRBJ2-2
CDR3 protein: CAARKGGDTGELFF
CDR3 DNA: TGTGCCGCTCGAAAGGGAGGCGACACCGGGGAGCTGTTTTTT

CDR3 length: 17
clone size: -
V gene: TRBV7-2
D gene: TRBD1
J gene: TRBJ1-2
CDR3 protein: CASSLRLWDRGNYGYTF
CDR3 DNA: TGTGCCAGCAGCTTACGGTTGTGGGACAGGGGGAACTATGGCTACACCTTC

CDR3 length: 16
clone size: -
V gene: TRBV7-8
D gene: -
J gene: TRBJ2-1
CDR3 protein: CASSLDGSRSYNEQFF
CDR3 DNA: TGTGCCAGCAGCTTAGATGGGTCTCGTTCCTACAATGAGCAGTTCTTC